The 10 T cell receptor beta chains below all came from one sample that was sequenced in a study of control samples from healthy donors and cancer patients. Assay: immunoSEQ multiplex PCR; the TCRdb copy retains only in-frame clones and omits some. The sample includes about 53,000 clones, around 87% seen only once; the top ten take over 12%. The specimen sequenced was PBMCs. All receptors come from a man aged 55 to 70 with head and neck cancer.

The V gene is TRBV28, the J gene TRBJ1-1; TRBD1 might be the D (6 bases). Trimming shortened V by 7 bases and J by 1 base, and 13 bases separated the two germline ends. Germline CDR1 and CDR2: MDHEN and SYDVKM. The CDR3 covers 14 residues. The CDR3 sequence: CASNRDIRNTEAFF. The CDR3 nucleotides read TGTGCCAGCAACCGGGACATAAGGAACACTGAAGCTTTCTTT.

This clone was recorded only once. The chain carries TRBV11-2 and TRBJ2-7; 9 bases agree with TRBD1. This CDR3 region has 14 residues. Germline V lookup: CDR1 SGHAT, CDR2 FQNNGV. The trim removed 5 bases at V and 7 bases at J, leaving 9 bases unmatched. The CDR3 DNA reads TGTGCCAGCAGCCACCGGGACAGGGCAATAGAGCAGTACTTC. As protein: CASSHRDRAIEQYF.

The sample holds a few counts of this clone. The chain combines TRBV4-3 with TRBJ1-4; D is uncertain. CDR3 size: 15 residues. The germline gives CDR1 LGHNA, CDR2 YSLEER. The V gene lost 0 bases and the J gene lost 8 bases, with 13 bases spanning the gap. The CDR3 spells CASSQEVRVWEKLFF. The CDR3 nucleotides are TGCGCCAGCAGCCAAGAAGTCCGCGTGTGGGAAAAACTGTTTTTT.

This rearrangement joins TRBV28 to TRBJ2-7; 7 nucleotides agree with TRBD2. This CDR3 is 14 amino acids long. Germline trimming cut 7 bases from V and 2 bases from J; bases unmatched to any gene: 8. The germline CDR1 and CDR2 sequences are MDHEN and SYDVKM. CDR3 DNA: TGTGCCAGCATTCAAGCGGGGCCGACCTACGAGCAGTACTTC. Amino acids: CASIQAGPTYEQYF.

The rearrangement uses TRBV15 and TRBJ1-5; D remains ambiguous. Germline values: CDR1 LNHNV, CDR2 YYDKDF (reference sequence). V lost 0 bases, J lost 12 bases, and 9 bases lay in between. CDR3 length equals 12 residues. The CDR3 DNA follows: TGTGCCACCAGCAGAGAGGGCAGGCTCCAGCATTTT. It translates to CATSREGRLQHF. The whole variable domain, remainder taken from reference TRBV15 and TRBJ1-5, is DAMVIQNPRYQVTQFGKPVTLSCSQTLNHNVMYWYQQKSSQAPKLLFHYYDKDFNNEADTPDNFQSRRPNTSFCFLDIRSPGLGDTAMYLCATSREGRLQHFGDGTRLSIL.

The chain's CDR3 is CASSDDTGELFF. CDR3 coding DNA: TGTGCCAGCAGTGATGACACCGGGGAGCTGTTTTTT. V gene TRBV7-9 combines with J gene TRBJ2-2, with unresolved D. There are 12 residues in the CDR3. Germline V lookup: CDR1 SEHNR, CDR2 FQNEAQ (reference sequence). The V end lost 6 bases, the J end lost 3 bases, and 5 bases lay between the germline ends.

The gene calls are TRBV28 and TRBJ2-5, with D hard to call. The CDR3 loop spans 13 amino acids. Germline V gives CDR1 MDHEN, CDR2 SYDVKM. Trimming removed 10 bases from V and 4 bases from J, with 16 bases in between. CDR3 protein: CATARGGIETQYF. The CDR3 DNA reads as TGTGCCACCGCACGAGGCGGAATAGAGACCCAGTACTTC.

The chain is built from TRBV7-3 and TRBJ2-3; 9 bases map to TRBD2. Trimming took 5 bases from V and 6 from J; bases not matched to a gene: 9. This CDR3 spans 15 amino acids. The V gene's germline CDR1 is SGHTA and CDR2 FQGTGA. The CDR3 DNA follows: TGTGCCAGCAGCCTGGCGGGGGGGTTAGTGGATACGCAGTATTTT. This encodes CASSLAGGLVDTQYF.

This clone was picked up a small number of times. This sample includes further DNA sequences coding for the same CDR3. The genes are TRBV29-1 and TRBJ2-1, with 9 nucleotides matching TRBD2. The CDR3 length is 16 residues. CDR1 is SQVTM, CDR2 ANQGSEA, per germline. Unmatched junction bases numbered 14, after V lost 7 bases and J lost 4 bases. This chain's CDR3 is CSASTPNSGGYNEQFF. The DNA for the CDR3 is TGCAGCGCTAGCACACCAAATAGCGGGGGTTACAATGAGCAGTTCTTC.

The V gene is TRBV7-2, the J gene TRBJ2-4, with TRBD2 identical over 8 bases. CDR1 and CDR2 (germline): SGHTA, FQGNSA. The ends lost 5 bases at V and 2 bases at J; junction bases unmatched: 5. The CDR3 runs to 15 residues. CDR3 in DNA: TGTGCCAGCAGCGGGCGGGGGGTAACCAAAAACATTCAGTACTTC. Residues: CASSGRGVTKNIQYF.